What follows is one T cell receptor beta chain and its context. Its specificity is unknown. V lost 1 base, J lost 0 bases, and 13 bases lay in between. Looked up from germline, CDR1 is MNHNS and CDR2 is SASEGT. The CDR3 sequence is 18 residues long. The data are from a study of cytomegalovirus exposure and HLA in healthy donors. PCR involved 60 Vbeta and 13 Jbeta primers. Data came from immunoSEQ multiplex PCR; TCRdb stores just in-frame clones and leaves some out. The sample includes 150,000 to 200,000 clones, over 75% of them seen just once. Study-level results: Across donors, sequencing depth was assumed by presence/absence analyses to be roughly uniform. Most subjects' HLA-A and HLA-B alleles were reportedly predicted from TCR beta sequences. Analyzed later, association rates of TCRs varied across HLA loci, with DRB1 most and HLA-C fewest.

The chain has TRBV6-1 and TRBJ2-6; D perhaps matches TRBD1 (6 bases). Source material: PBMCs. This TCR was recovered from a woman between 50 and 59 years old in good health and CMV-seropositive. The CDR3 sequence: CASSEDRQAISGANVLTF. The DNA of the CDR3 is TGTGCCAGCAGTGAAGACAGACAGGCGATCTCTGGGGCCAACGTCCTGACTTTC.